The 28 T cell receptor beta chains below all came from one sample that was sequenced in a study of cytomegalovirus exposure and HLA in healthy donors. The repertoire was sequenced with immunoSEQ multiplex PCR; TCRdb's copy has only in-frame clones and lacks some. Of some 210,000 clones in the sample, about nine tenths were seen once. Material for sequencing was PBMCs. The receptor source for this set is a woman aged 18-29 years in good health and CMV-seropositive.

The chain combines TRBV6-5 with TRBJ1-2; a weak D match, TRBD1 (5 bases). CDR3 length equals 14 residues. The V and J ends lost 2 bases and 5 bases respectively, with 12 bases between them. The V gene's germline CDR1 is MNHEY and CDR2 SVGAGI. The CDR3 spells CASSYAAGPYGYTF. DNA of the CDR3: TGTGCCAGCAGTTACGCGGCAGGGCCTTATGGCTACACCTTC.

V and J are TRBV9 and TRBJ2-1, with 12 bases fitting TRBD2. The CDR3 spans 16 residues. V lost 4 bases, J lost 4 bases, and 6 bases stayed unmatched. Germline-derived CDR1 and CDR2 are SGDLS and YYNGEE. CDR3 sequence: CASSPRLAGVYNEQFF. The CDR3 bases are TGTGCCAGCAGCCCCCGACTAGCGGGAGTGTACAATGAGCAGTTCTTC.

V and J are TRBV12-1 and TRBJ2-1; the DNA was not compared with TRBD2, the D call given in the table. TRBV12-1 constitutes a pseudogene. The CDR3 is 15 residues long. In nucleotides, the CDR3 is TGTGCCAGCACCCCTCGGACTAGCGGGAGAGGTGAGCAGTTCTTC. This sequence encodes CASTPRTSGRGEQFF.

V and J are TRBV18 and TRBJ2-7, with 9 bases fitting TRBD1. Per germline, CDR1 KGHSH and CDR2 LQKENI. This CDR3 is 15 amino acids long. The V segment lost 3 bases and the J segment 4 bases; nucleotides outside the gene matches: 7. The CDR3 here is CASSPRDRVMYEQYF. The CDR3 DNA reads TGTGCCAGCTCACCTAGGGACAGGGTGATGTACGAGCAGTACTTC. The full variable domain, its missing parts supplied by reference TRBV18 and TRBJ2-7, is NAGVMQNPRHLVRRRGQEARLRCSPMKGHSHVYWYRQLPEEGLKFMVYLQKENIIDESGMPKERFSAEFPKEGPSILRIQQVVRGDSAAYFCASSPRDRVMYEQYFGPGTRLTVT.

The rearrangement joins TRBV11-2 to TRBJ1-2; no clear D. V was clipped by 2 bases and J by 10 bases, with 17 bases between them. Germline V gives CDR1 SGHAT, CDR2 FQNNGV. This CDR3 region has 14 residues. The chain's CDR3 is CASSLFNGSEDYTF. CDR3 coding DNA: TGTGCCAGCAGCTTATTCAACGGGTCGGAAGACTACACCTTC.

The J gene is TRBJ2-7, the V gene TRBV4-1; D unresolved. V dropped 0 bases and J dropped 5 bases, with 11 bases sitting between them. The CDR3 runs to 14 residues. Germline V CDR1 and CDR2: MGHRA, YSYEKL. CDR3 nucleotides: TGCGCCAGCAGCCAAGATCCCGCCCTAGACGAGCAGTACTTC. Its translation: CASSQDPALDEQYF.

This clone was observed once. This chain connects TRBV14 to TRBJ2-7, with 7 nucleotides matching TRBD1. Germline V CDR1 and CDR2: SGHDN, FVKESK. The CDR3 extends over 14 amino acids. J gave up 0 bases and V 7 bases, and 6 bases lay outside the gene matches. The CDR3 coding sequence is TGTGCCAGCACCGACCGGGACAGCTCCTACGAGCAGTACTTC. Encoded protein: CASTDRDSSYEQYF.

The chain has TRBV11-2 and TRBJ2-7; D possibly corresponds to TRBD1 (5 bases). Germline V gene data show CDR1 as SGHAT and CDR2 as FQNNGV. The CDR3 extends over 15 amino acids. The V end was cut by 4 bases, the J end by 1 base, with 14 bases between. The CDR3, as DNA: TGTGCCAGCAGCTCTCAGGGAACCCCGTCCTACGAGCAGTACTTC. Protein sequence: CASSSQGTPSYEQYF.

V gene TRBV5-1 combines with J gene TRBJ2-7, with 7 bases fitting TRBD1. V was pared by 4 bases and J by 1 base, with 8 bases of the junction left unmatched. Germline V gene lookup returns CDR1 SGHRS and CDR2 YFSETQ. This CDR3 is built from 15 residues. The chain's CDR3 is CASSNQGEGSYEQYF. The CDR3 region has the DNA TGCGCCAGCAGCAACCAGGGGGAAGGGTCCTACGAGCAGTACTTC.

The chain uses TRBV6-4 and TRBJ1-5, with D possibly TRBD1 on 6 matching bases. The CDR3 has 15 amino acids. Germline V gene lookup returns CDR1 MRHNA and CDR2 SNTAGT. The V gene lost 0 bases and the J gene lost 2 bases, with 8 bases spanning the gap. The CDR3 here is CASSDSAGGNQPQHF. The CDR3 DNA reads TGTGCCAGCAGTGACTCGGCAGGGGGCAATCAGCCCCAGCATTTT.

The chain carries TRBV4-1 and TRBJ1-2, with D hard to call. With 3 bases removed from V and 8 bases from J, the gap between germline ends came to 25 bases. Germline V gives CDR1 MGHRA, CDR2 YSYEKL. This CDR3 has 17 amino acids. CDR3 sequence: CASSHEPRVLSNRGYTF. Here the CDR3 DNA reads TGCGCCAGCAGCCACGAACCTCGGGTCCTATCAAATCGGGGCTACACCTTC.

CDR3: CASSGTPYGYTF. CDR3 bases: TGTGCCAGCAGTGGCACACCGTATGGCTACACCTTC. The rearrangement uses TRBV27 and TRBJ1-2; D call uncertain. The CDR3 contains 12 residues. Trimming took 5 bases from V and 5 from J, leaving 9 bases between them. Germline V gives CDR1 MNHEY, CDR2 SMNVEV (reference sequence).

In DNA, the CDR3 is TGTGCCAGCAAGGAGGGGCGCAACTATGGCTACACCTTC. Its translation is CASKEGRNYGYTF. J is TRBJ1-2 and V is TRBV6-5; the D gene is possibly TRBD1 (5 bases). The germline V gene encodes CDR1 MNHEY and CDR2 SVGAGI. The V and J ends lost 7 bases and 2 bases respectively, with 11 bases between them. CDR3 size: 13 residues.

The chain carries TRBV6-6 and TRBJ2-1; TRBD2 is a possible D gene (6 bases). Looked up from germline, CDR1 is MNHNY and CDR2 is SVGAGI (reference sequence). The length of the CDR3 is 16 residues. Between the trimmed V and J ends, which lost 2 bases and 5 bases, there was a span of 16 bases. CDR3 in amino acids: CASSYPGLSGDNEQFF. The DNA of the CDR3 is TGTGCCAGCAGTTACCCGGGACTGTCGGGAGACAATGAGCAGTTCTTC.

The genes are TRBV28 and TRBJ2-3; perhaps TRBD2 as D (6 bases). The CDR3 length is 14 residues. Germline CDR1 is MDHEN and CDR2 is SYDVKM. Trimming removed 3 bases from V and 2 bases from J, with 9 bases in between. CDR3 region: CASSFAGFTDTQYF. The CDR3 DNA sequence: TGTGCCAGCAGTTTTGCGGGGTTCACAGATACGCAGTATTTT.

The chain recombines TRBV25-1 with TRBJ2-2; 8 nucleotides match TRBD1. The CDR3 totals 18 residues. Per the germline V gene, CDR1 is MGHDK and CDR2 is SYGVNS. Trimming at V came to 1 base and at J to 0 bases, leaving 7 bases not matched to a gene. DNA for the CDR3: TGTGCCAGCAGTGAATCGGCTCCAGGGGGCGCGAACACCGGGGAGCTGTTTTTT. This gives the protein CASSESAPGGANTGELFF.

This clone was observed once. The chain carries TRBV7-2 and TRBJ1-1; tentative D call: TRBD1 (6 bases). V lost 7 bases and J 7 bases, leaving 13 bases between the germline ends. The CDR3 is 12 amino acids. Germline assignment: CDR1 SGHTA and CDR2 FQGNSA. The CDR3 coding sequence is TGTGCCAGCACCCCGCAGGGGAATGAAGCTTTCTTT. Residues: CASTPQGNEAFF.

The rearrangement joins TRBV9 to TRBJ2-5, with 13 bases identical to TRBD2. Per germline, CDR1 SGDLS and CDR2 YYNGEE. The CDR3 sequence is 19 residues long. With V trimmed by 0 bases and J by 2 bases, 10 bases remained unmatched. The CDR3 DNA sequence: TGTGCCAGCAGCGTAGACGGACTAGCGGGAGCGGGGTCTCAAGAGACCCAGTACTTC. This codes for CASSVDGLAGAGSQETQYF.

The gene calls are TRBV27 and TRBJ1-5; tentative D call: TRBD1 (6 bases). This CDR3 has 16 residues. Trimming shortened V by 0 bases and J by 1 base, and 10 bases separated the two germline ends. Germline CDR1 is MNHEY and CDR2 is SMNVEV (reference sequence). CDR3 in amino acids: CASSLSGRGSNQPQHF. Here the CDR3 DNA reads TGTGCCAGCAGTTTATCGGGCAGGGGAAGCAATCAGCCCCAGCATTTT.

The chain is built from TRBV27 and TRBJ2-7, with 7 bases fitting TRBD1. CDR1 is MNHEY and CDR2 is SMNVEV in the germline V gene (reference sequence). The CDR3 runs to 14 residues. J was trimmed by 2 bases and V by 5 bases; bases with no gene match: 6. The CDR3 coding sequence is TGTGCCAGCAGTCCGACAGGGACGCCCTACGAGCAGTACTTC. Its protein is CASSPTGTPYEQYF.

The chain links TRBV19 to TRBJ2-7; no clear D. This CDR3 spans 14 amino acids. The V gene lost 3 bases and the J gene lost 3 bases, with 12 bases spanning the gap. CDR1 and CDR2 from the germline V gene are LNHDA and SQIVND (reference sequence). CDR3 sequence reads: CASSMGDTSYEQYF. In nucleotides, the CDR3 is TGTGCCAGTAGTATGGGCGACACGAGCTACGAGCAGTACTTC.

The rearrangement links TRBV27 to TRBJ1-5; D is unresolved. Per the germline V gene, CDR1 is MNHEY and CDR2 is SMNVEV (reference sequence). V was pared by 3 bases and J by 0 bases, with 9 bases between. This CDR3 comprises 15 residues. The CDR3 DNA reads TGTGCCAGCAGTTTCCGGTTTAATAGCAATCAGCCCCAGCATTTT. Amino acid sequence: CASSFRFNSNQPQHF.

The V call is TRBV7-8, the J call TRBJ2-1; D is uncertain. V lost 7 bases and J lost 2, with 18 bases in between. Germline loops: CDR1 SGHVS, CDR2 FQNEAQ. CDR3 size: 16 residues. In DNA form, the CDR3 reads TGTGCCAGCAAGTCTCTACCAAAGGAGACCTACAATGAGCAGTTCTTC. Protein product: CASKSLPKETYNEQFF.

In regard to this clone: Other DNA sequences of this sample code for an identical CDR3. The J gene is TRBJ1-1, the V gene TRBV6-5; weak D call: TRBD1 (6 bases). The length of the CDR3 is 13 residues. V was shortened by 4 bases and J by 1 base, with 7 bases between the two germline ends. CDR1 MNHEY and CDR2 SVGAGI come from the germline V gene. The CDR3 here is CASSLTGNTEAFF. As DNA, the CDR3 is TGTGCCAGCAGTTTGACAGGGAACACTGAAGCTTTCTTT.

This chain joins TRBV5-1 and TRBJ2-3; a weak D match, TRBD2 (6 bases). V dropped 0 bases and J dropped 11 bases, with 10 bases sitting between them. The CDR3 totals 12 residues. Germline V gene sequence: CDR1 SGHRS, CDR2 YFSETQ. The CDR3 DNA reads TGCGCCAGCAGCTTGGAGGGACTGAAGCAGTATTTT. Its translation is CASSLEGLKQYF.

J is TRBJ1-2 and V is TRBV25-1; D uncertain. V dropped 1 base and J dropped 7 bases, with 13 bases sitting between them. Germline V gene sequence: CDR1 MGHDK, CDR2 SYGVNS. There are 14 residues in the CDR3. The chain's CDR3 is CASSELAEFSGYTF. The CDR3 bases are TGTGCCAGCAGTGAATTGGCAGAATTTTCTGGCTACACCTTC.

V usage is TRBV4-2 and J usage is TRBJ2-7, with 7 bases matching TRBD2. J lost 5 bases, V lost 0 bases, and 10 bases had no gene match. The CDR3 runs 16 residues. CDR1 and CDR2 from the germline V gene are LGHNA and YNFKEQ. The CDR3 protein is CASSQDRRERPDEQYF. The CDR3 DNA reads as TGTGCCAGCAGCCAAGATAGGCGGGAGAGGCCGGACGAGCAGTACTTC.

This chain uses TRBV1 with TRBJ2-1; TRBD2 reflects the table's D call only, with no check against the DNA. TRBV1 is a known pseudogene. The CDR3 spans 17 residues. The CDR3 is CTSSQDILAERNNEQFF. The CDR3 nucleotides read TGCACCAGCAGCCAAGATATTTTGGCGGAAAGAAACAATGAGCAGTTCTTC.